This T cell receptor (beta chain) was captured in a study of blood T cell repertoires in COVID-19. The wider study: Whether acute or convalescent, the COVID-19 samples came from the United States, Italy and Spain. Sample material is recorded as cDNA or gDNA derived from T cells, B-cell-depleted T cells, or PBMCs.

Germline V gene sequence: CDR1 SQVTM, CDR2 ANQGSEA. V dropped 3 bases and J dropped 4; count of bases not matched to a gene: 8. The CDR3 contains 14 residues. Original methodology: Reference gene primer amplification gave estimated nucleated cell counts. The assay was immunoSEQ multiplex PCR, and TCRdb's table has in-frame clones only and misses some. V and J calls and clone size come straight from that table; D and trimming were deduced from the DNA. The sample holds about 180,000 clones, around 76% seen once. Sequencing was carried out using peripheral blood. The chain employs TRBV29-1 and TRBJ1-2, with TRBD1 matching 7 bases. The TCR was taken from a woman aged 70-85 years with acute or convalescent COVID-19. CDR3 bases: TGCAGCGTTGAGTGGCAGGGGGAACCCTATGGCTACACCTTC. It encodes CSVEWQGEPYGYTF.